This TCR beta chain was retrieved from a study of blood T cell repertoires in COVID-19. V lost 4 bases to trimming and J lost 7 bases; unmatched junction nucleotides: 9. CDR1 and CDR2 from the germline V gene are SGHRS and YFSETQ. There are 14 residues in the CDR3. TCRdb's copy holds only in-frame clones and misses some; the assay was immunoSEQ multiplex PCR. In the table there are 250,000 or so clones, around four fifths of which are singletons. This clonotype was obtained from a woman in her 70s with acute or convalescent COVID-19. Sequencing was carried out using peripheral blood. V is TRBV5-1 and J is TRBJ1-2, with TRBD1 matching over 8 bases. CDR3 DNA: TGCGCCAGCAGCGGCGCAGGGGGCGGGGTTGGCTACACCTTC. It encodes CASSGAGGGVGYTF.